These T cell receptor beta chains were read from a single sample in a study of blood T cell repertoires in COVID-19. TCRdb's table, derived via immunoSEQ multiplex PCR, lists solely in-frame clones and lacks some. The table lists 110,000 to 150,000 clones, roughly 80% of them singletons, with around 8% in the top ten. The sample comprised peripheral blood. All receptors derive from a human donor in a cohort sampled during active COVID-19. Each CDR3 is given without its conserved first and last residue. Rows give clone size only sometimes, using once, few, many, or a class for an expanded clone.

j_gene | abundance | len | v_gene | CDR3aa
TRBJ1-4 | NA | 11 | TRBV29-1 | SVGEGPNEKLF
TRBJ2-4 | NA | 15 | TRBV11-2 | ASSFVGGGASKNIQY
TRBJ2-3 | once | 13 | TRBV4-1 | ASSQVIVPGGTQY
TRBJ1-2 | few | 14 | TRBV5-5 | ASSLVSGQEGYGYT
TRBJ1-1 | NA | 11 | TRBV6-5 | ASRQGARAEAF
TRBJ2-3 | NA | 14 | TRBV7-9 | ASSLDGQGSTDTQY
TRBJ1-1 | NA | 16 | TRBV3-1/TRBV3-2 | ASSRRDRLRFQSTEAF
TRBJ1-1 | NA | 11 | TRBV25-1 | ASRGTDLTEAF
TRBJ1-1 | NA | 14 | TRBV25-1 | ASSEFGKGRNTEAF
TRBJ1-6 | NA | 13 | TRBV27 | ASSFKAREGSPLH
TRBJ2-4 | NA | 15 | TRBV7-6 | ASSPRVQGAAKNIQY
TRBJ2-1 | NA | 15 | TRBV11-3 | ASSLAEGARGENEQF
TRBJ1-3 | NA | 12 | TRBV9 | ASSLQGFGNTIY
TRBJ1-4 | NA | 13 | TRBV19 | ASSPRQGRHEKLF
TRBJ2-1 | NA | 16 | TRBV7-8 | ASSLRPGGSPYYNEQF
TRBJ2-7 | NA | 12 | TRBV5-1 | ASSFGQGKYEQY
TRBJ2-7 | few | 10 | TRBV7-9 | ASSLETYEQY